The entry below gives a single TCR beta chain sequence along with its context. Its antigen is not known. Time point specified: after dendritic cell vaccination, including at tumor progression/relapse. Fresh-frozen tumor tissue and more than two years of survival data were available for all. CDR1 is SGHRS, CDR2 YFSETQ, per germline. CDR3 size: 14 residues. V lost 5 bases, J lost 6 bases, and 7 bases stayed unmatched. This specimen belongs to a study of glioma-infiltrating T cells after dendritic cell vaccination. Study findings and constraints: No direct clonality-survival link was found; a diverse polyclonal response may matter.

Sequencing used immunoSEQ multiplex PCR; TCRdb keeps in-frame clones, though not all of them. The sample records 50,000 to 65,000 clones, 70% to 90% being singletons. The rearrangement joins TRBV5-1 to TRBJ2-1, with 8 bases matching TRBD2. The receptor was isolated from a human donor with glioblastoma. This specimen was blood, taken after dendritic cell vaccination. CDR3 DNA: TGCGCCAGCAGTGACTGGACTAGCAGCAATGAGCAGTTCTTC. As protein: CASSDWTSSNEQFF.